These 21 T cell receptor beta chains share one sample of origin, sequenced in a study of identical twins. TCRdb passed the 5' RACE reads through MiXCR, listing each CDR3 protein once. This table holds approximately 1.8 million distinct CDR3 sequences, roughly a third found once. Material: cord blood. Every receptor here comes from a newborn girl in good health.

Concerning this clonotype itself: Since a much larger clone is just one base distant, this may be a read error. The chain recombines TRBV11-1 with TRBJ2-7; TRBD2 aligns across 12 bases. Unmatched junction bases numbered 12, after V lost 5 bases and J lost 7 bases. Germline V gene sequence: CDR1 SGHAT, CDR2 FQDESV (reference sequence). The length of the CDR3 is 16 residues. CDR3 sequence: CASSPETSGSFNEQYF. As DNA, the CDR3 is TGTGCCAGCAGCCCAGAGACTAGCGGGAGTTTCAATGAGCAGTACTTC.

The rearrangement joins TRBV4-2 to TRBJ1-4; D is perhaps TRBD1 (5 bases). V lost 6 bases and J lost 4, with 15 bases in between. The V gene's germline CDR1 is LGHNA and CDR2 YNFKEQ. The CDR3 is made up of 15 amino acids. The CDR3: CASSARGGGNEKLFF. Written as DNA, the CDR3 is TGTGCCAGCAGTGCAAGGGGCGGGGGTAATGAAAAACTGTTTTTT.

The CDR3 DNA reads TGTGCCACTAGCAGTCAGCGGGGGCCCTACGAGCAGTACTTC. It codes for CATSSQRGPYEQYF. The chain employs TRBV25-1 and TRBJ2-7; 8 positions agree with TRBD2. The ends lost 10 bases at V and 2 bases at J; junction bases unmatched: 10. Germline CDR1 reads MGHDK; CDR2 reads SYGVNS. The CDR3 consists of 14 residues.

The genes are TRBV27 and TRBJ2-1, with unresolved D. This CDR3 has 14 amino acids. Germline-derived CDR1 and CDR2 are MNHEY and SMNVEV (reference sequence). Trimming shortened V by 7 bases and J by 4 bases, and 14 bases separated the two germline ends. This CDR3 reads CASNTRTGYNEQFF. The CDR3 DNA sequence: TGTGCCAGCAATACCAGGACCGGGTACAATGAGCAGTTCTTC.

The rearrangement joins TRBV20-1 to TRBJ2-3; 9 bases align to TRBD2. CDR1 DFQATT and CDR2 SNEGSKA come from the germline V gene (reference sequence). The length of the CDR3 is 15 residues. V was clipped by 2 bases and J by 5 bases; unmatched bases: 8. The CDR3 DNA sequence: TGCAGTGCTAGAAATGAGGGACTAGCAAGAGATACGCAGTATTTT. Its protein product is CSARNEGLARDTQYF.

This clonotype was seen only a few times. V is TRBV27 and J is TRBJ2-7; 9 nucleotides agree with TRBD1. Germline loops: CDR1 MNHEY, CDR2 SMNVEV (reference sequence). The CDR3 runs 15 residues. V dropped 2 bases and J dropped 4; count of bases not matched to a gene: 6. The CDR3: CASSLPGTGLYEQYF. The CDR3 DNA reads TGTGCCAGCAGTTTACCCGGGACAGGGTTATACGAGCAGTACTTC.

This chain links TRBV10-1 with TRBJ1-1; D not certain. The CDR3 consists of 16 residues. Germline values: CDR1 WNHNN, CDR2 SYGVQD (reference sequence). The V gene lost 0 bases and the J gene lost 6 bases, with 17 bases spanning the gap. The CDR3 nucleotides read TGCGCCAGCAGTGAGTCGGTGGGCCGGGGTACCGCTGAAGCTTTCTTT. It encodes CASSESVGRGTAEAFF.

This clonotype was seen at least ten times. This chain joins TRBV3-1 and TRBJ2-1; 7 positions agree with TRBD1. Germline CDR1 reads LGHDT; CDR2 reads YNNKEL (reference sequence). This CDR3 contains 15 residues. The ends lost 1 base at V and 0 bases at J; junction bases unmatched: 0. The CDR3 region has the DNA TGTGCCAGCAGCCAAGGGACAGGCTCCTACAATGAGCAGTTCTTC. Amino acid sequence: CASSQGTGSYNEQFF.

This chain connects TRBV20-1 to TRBJ1-6, with D unresolved. This CDR3 has 12 residues. The V gene's germline CDR1 is DFQATT and CDR2 SNEGSKA (reference sequence). Between the trimmed V and J ends, which lost 1 base and 8 bases, there was a span of 6 bases. The CDR3 loop reads CSARARHSPLHF. CDR3 DNA sequence: TGCAGTGCTAGAGCACGCCATTCACCCCTCCACTTT.

The rearrangement uses TRBV5-1 and TRBJ2-3; unclear D gene. CDR1 SGHRS and CDR2 YFSETQ come from the germline V gene. This CDR3 spans 13 amino acids. Deletions cut 4 bases from V and 4 bases from J, with 10 bases between. The CDR3 DNA sequence: TGCGCCAGCAGCAACTCGTTCGCAGATACGCAGTATTTT. Translation gives CASSNSFADTQYF.

The V call is TRBV10-2, the J call TRBJ2-3, with TRBD2 identical over 10 bases. The J segment lost 0 bases and the V segment lost 6 bases, leaving 6 bases of the junction unmatched. Germline loops: CDR1 WSHSY, CDR2 SAAADI. This CDR3 has 16 residues. DNA for the CDR3: TGCGCCAGCAGGTACCGACTAGCGGGCAGCACAGATACGCAGTATTTT. Amino acid sequence: CASRYRLAGSTDTQYF.

The chain employs TRBV6-6 and TRBJ2-4, with 12 bases aligning to TRBD2. The J call may be wrong; the DNA end is better matched by TRBJ2-5. The CDR3 totals 16 residues. Germline CDR1 is MNHNY and CDR2 is SVGAGI (reference sequence). The CDR3 DNA sequence: TGTGCCAGCAGTTACCCGACTAGCGGGGGAGGAGAGACCCAGTACTTC. Its protein product is CASSYPTSGGGETQYF.

This clonotype was seen only a few times. This sequence joins TRBV29-1 and TRBJ1-1, with 9 bases that match TRBD1. The CDR3 runs to 15 residues. The germline V gene encodes CDR1 SQVTM and CDR2 ANQGSEA. Trimming took 6 bases from V and 1 from J; bases not matched to a gene: 9. CDR3 loop: CSVPGTGYPNTEAFF. In nucleotides, the CDR3 is TGCAGCGTCCCCGGGACAGGGTACCCGAACACTGAAGCTTTCTTT.

The CDR3 coding sequence is TGCAGTGCTAGACCGAGAGGGGGGGCTCTCCATTTCTACGAGCAGTACTTC. It yields the protein CSARPRGGALHFYEQYF. The chain carries TRBV20-1 and TRBJ2-5; the D gene is possibly TRBD2 (7 bases). The last part of the DNA fits TRBJ2-7 better; the J call may be wrong. Germline V gene lookup returns CDR1 DFQATT and CDR2 SNEGSKA (reference sequence). The CDR3 contains 17 residues.

Details on this clonotype: The junction departs from germline at one end; a sequencing error may be responsible. This chain joins TRBV4-2 and TRBJ1-6; D call uncertain. The CDR3 totals 18 residues. The germline V gene encodes CDR1 LGHNA and CDR2 YNFKEQ. The CDR3 DNA reads TGTGCCGGCAGCCAAGAGGCCCTGACGTTGGTACCCTTTTCACCCCTCCACTTT. Encoded protein: CAGSQEALTLVPFSPLHF.

This clonotype has more than one count but fewer than ten. The J gene is TRBJ2-1, the V gene TRBV3-1; 9 bases line up with TRBD2. Germline trimming cut 4 bases from V and 7 bases from J; bases unmatched to any gene: 11. The CDR3 covers 16 residues. Germline-derived CDR1 and CDR2 are LGHDT and YNNKEL (reference sequence). The CDR3 bases are TGTGCCAGCAGCCCGGGCGGCGGGAGGGTGTGGAATGAGCAGTTCTTC. Its translation is CASSPGGGRVWNEQFF.

V and J are TRBV28 and TRBJ2-4; 8 nucleotides line up with TRBD1. The CDR3 has 12 amino acids. Looked up from germline, CDR1 is MDHEN and CDR2 is SYDVKM. V shed 4 bases and J 13 bases; nucleotides not matched to a gene: 6. CDR3 DNA: TGTGCCAGCAGTTCCACTGGGGACAGGCAGTACTTC. Residues: CASSSTGDRQYF. Supplemented by reference TRBV28 and TRBJ2-4, the full variable domain reads DVKVTQSSRYLVKRTGEKVFLECVQDMDHENMFWYRQDPGLGLRLIYFSYDVKMKEKGDIPEGYSVSREKKERFSLILESASTNQTSMYLCASSSTGDRQYFGAGTRLSVL.

The V and J genes are TRBV7-9 and TRBJ2-5, with a tentative D call TRBD2 (5 bases). Germline loops: CDR1 SEHNR, CDR2 FQNEAQ (reference sequence). The V end lost 6 bases, the J end lost 2 bases, and 16 bases lay between the germline ends. The CDR3 consists of 15 residues. DNA for the CDR3: TGTGCCAGCAGGGATTTCAGCGGTTTTCAAGAGACCCAGTACTTC. As protein: CASRDFSGFQETQYF.

The genes are TRBV4-1 and TRBJ2-5; D might be TRBD1 or TRBD2, each matching 6 bases. This CDR3 contains 17 residues. V lost 0 bases and J 4 bases, leaving 18 bases between the germline ends. The V gene's germline CDR1 is MGHRA and CDR2 YSYEKL. In DNA, the CDR3 is TGCGCCAGCAGCCAAGATTCCCGTCGGGGGCTGGGAGAGACCCAGTACTTC. Amino acids: CASSQDSRRGLGETQYF.

This sequence joins TRBV10-3 and TRBJ2-5; D may be TRBD2 (5 bases). Trimming left V 6 bases short and J 0 bases short, with 11 bases between. Germline CDR1 reads ENHRY; CDR2 reads SYGVKD. The CDR3 loop spans 14 amino acids. The CDR3 region has the DNA TGTGCCATCAGGCCCGGGATCAACCAAGAGACCCAGTACTTC. Its protein is CAIRPGINQETQYF.

The chain joins TRBV20-1 to TRBJ2-1; TRBD2 matches at 8 bases. Near its end, the DNA agrees better with TRBJ2-7, so the J call may be wrong. The CDR3 loop spans 17 amino acids. The germline V gene encodes CDR1 DFQATT and CDR2 SNEGSKA (reference sequence). The CDR3 bases are TGCAGTGCTAGGCCTCCGAACCAGCGGGGGTACTACAATGAGCAGTACTTC. Translation: CSARPPNQRGYYNEQYF.